This TCR beta chain was sequenced in a study of blood T cells in healthy people across ages. Trimming removed 3 bases at V and 0 bases at J, with 11 bases between. Germline V CDR1 and CDR2: SGHVS, FNYEAQ. The CDR3 extends over 15 amino acids. For the second PCR, which ran for about 7 to 11 cycles, a sample-barcoded 5' primer and a J-beta primer mix were used. Every cDNA was tagged by a template-switch adaptor with 12 random nucleotides. TCRdb reprocessed the 5' RACE reads via MiXCR and lists one record per CDR3 protein. The sample lists over 1,300,000 distinct CDR3 sequences, roughly 60% seen once, with 5% to 7% in the top ten. Samples each had at least 5.5 micrograms of total RNA extracted.

Sequenced material: blood. This receptor was obtained from a man aged 18 to 30 in good health. The genes are TRBV7-6 and TRBJ2-5; D may be TRBD2 (5 bases). The CDR3 reads CASSLEVPYQETQYF. The CDR3 DNA reads TGTGCCAGCAGCTTGGAGGTACCGTACCAAGAGACCCAGTACTTC.